This TCR beta chain was identified in a study of T cell changes during pregnancy in multiple sclerosis. Sequenced by immunoSEQ multiplex PCR; TCRdb stores in-frame clones only, minus some. The sample includes some 54,000 clones, 93% of them seen just once. The CDR3 sequence is 16 residues long. V lost 1 base, J lost 2 bases, and 7 bases stayed unmatched. Germline assignment: CDR1 LGHNA and CDR2 YSLEER. The sequence was obtained from a female donor with multiple sclerosis, enrolled in a pregnancy study. Sequences were derived from peripheral blood, sampled after pregnancy. The V and J genes are TRBV4-3 and TRBJ2-5, with 7 bases aligning to TRBD2. CDR3 nucleotides: TGCGCCAGCAGCCAAGGCCCGGGACTACGTCAAGAGACCCAGTACTTC. Protein product: CASSQGPGLRQETQYF.